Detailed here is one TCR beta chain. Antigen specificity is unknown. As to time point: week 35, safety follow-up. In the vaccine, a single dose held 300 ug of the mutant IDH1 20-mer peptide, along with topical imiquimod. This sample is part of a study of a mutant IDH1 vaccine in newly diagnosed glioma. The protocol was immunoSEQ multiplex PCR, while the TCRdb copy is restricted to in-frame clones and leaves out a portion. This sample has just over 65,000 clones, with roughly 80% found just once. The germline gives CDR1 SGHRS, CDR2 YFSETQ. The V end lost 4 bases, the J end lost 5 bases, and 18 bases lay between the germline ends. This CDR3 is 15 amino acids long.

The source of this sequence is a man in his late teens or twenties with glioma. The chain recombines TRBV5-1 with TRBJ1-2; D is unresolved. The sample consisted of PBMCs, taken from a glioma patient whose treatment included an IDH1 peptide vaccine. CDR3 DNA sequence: TGCGCCAGCAGCCCGGATACTAATGTTGGGTATGGCTACACCTTC. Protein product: CASSPDTNVGYGYTF.